Listed here are 25 T cell receptor beta chains from one sample, sequenced in a study of human T cells and chemical hapten exposure. Stated time point: patch test 1, 2 weeks after DPC sensitization. As to treatment: therapeutic diphenylcyclopropenone sensitization with weekly scalp DPC. TCRdb ran MiXCR on the RACE reads and lists one entry per CDR3 protein. The sample contains roughly 80,000 distinct CDR3 sequences, over 8.5% of which appear only once. The input for sequencing was whole blood, taken in connection with sensitization to the hapten diphenylcyclopropenone (DPC). The receptors originated from a woman between 50 and 59 years old with alopecia areata. Some clones in this sample may be carry-over from other donors' samples.

V is TRBV5-1 and J is TRBJ2-7, with TRBD1 matching 8 bases. The V gene's germline CDR1 is SGHRS and CDR2 YFSETQ. Trimming took 1 base from V and 0 from J; bases not matched to a gene: 6. This CDR3 has 16 amino acids. The CDR3: CASSLMDRASSYEQYF. In DNA, the CDR3 is TGCGCCAGCAGCTTGATGGACAGGGCGAGCTCCTACGAGCAGTACTTC.

Many counts were recorded for this clonotype. The rearrangement joins TRBV5-6 to TRBJ2-5, with unresolved D. V was clipped by 1 base and J by 4 bases, with 8 bases between them. The CDR3 length is 13 residues. Germline-derived CDR1 and CDR2 are SGHDT and YYEEEE. The DNA for the CDR3 is TGTGCCAGCAGCTTGAACCCGGGAGAGACCCAGTACTTC. It specifies CASSLNPGETQYF.

The rearrangement uses TRBV7-9 and TRBJ1-4, with D perhaps TRBD1 (5 bases). CDR3 length: 13 residues. Germline CDR1 is SEHNR and CDR2 is FQNEAQ (reference sequence). V lost 4 bases and J lost 7, with 10 bases in between. The CDR3 nucleotides are TGTGCCAGCAGCTCGGCAGGGAGTGAAAAACTGTTTTTT. Translating gives CASSSAGSEKLFF.

This clonotype has more than one count but fewer than ten. The chain links TRBV6-6 to TRBJ2-7; no reliable D call. Germline CDR1 MNHNY, CDR2 SVGAGI (reference sequence). There are 16 residues in the CDR3. V was pared by 0 bases and J by 0 bases, with 12 bases between. CDR3 sequence reads: CASSYSMEYNSYEQYF. CDR3 in DNA: TGTGCCAGCAGTTACTCGATGGAGTACAACTCCTACGAGCAGTACTTC.

This clonotype has just a few counts. The V and J genes are TRBV5-4 and TRBJ2-7; TRBD2 aligns across 9 bases. This CDR3 region has 14 residues. V dropped 1 base and J dropped 6; count of bases not matched to a gene: 5. Germline values: CDR1 SGHNT, CDR2 YYREEE (reference sequence). The CDR3 region is CASSLTGTSFEQYF. The CDR3 DNA follows: TGTGCCAGCAGCTTGACCGGGACTAGCTTCGAGCAGTACTTC. Complete variable domain (other parts from reference TRBV5-4 and TRBJ2-7): ETGVTQSPTHLIKTRGQQVTLRCSSQSGHNTVSWYQQALGQGPQFIFQYYREEENGRGNFPPRFSGLQFPNYSSELNVNALELDDSALYLCASSLTGTSFEQYFGPGTRLTVT.

V and J are TRBV6-6 and TRBJ1-6; a weak D match, TRBD1 (6 bases). In germline, CDR1 is MNHNY, CDR2 SVGAGI (reference sequence). CDR3 length: 14 residues. V dropped 2 bases and J dropped 11 bases, with 13 bases sitting between them. As DNA, the CDR3 is TGTGCCAGCAGTTACGCGGACAGTAGGCCACCCCTCCACTTT. The encoded protein is CASSYADSRPPLHF.

The chain links TRBV24-1 to TRBJ2-3; D ambiguous. Germline CDR1 is KGHDR and CDR2 is SFDVKD. Deletions cut 10 bases from V and 4 bases from J, with 14 bases between. The CDR3 extends over 13 amino acids. CDR3 sequence reads: CATSTAGPDTQYF. The CDR3 DNA reads as TGTGCCACGAGTACCGCCGGGCCAGATACGCAGTATTTT.

At least ten counts were recorded for this clonotype. This sequence joins TRBV18 and TRBJ2-2, with D possibly TRBD1 on 5 matching bases. V dropped 2 bases and J dropped 0 bases, with 16 bases sitting between them. The CDR3 length is 18 residues. Germline V CDR1 and CDR2: KGHSH, LQKENI. As DNA, the CDR3 is TGTGCCAGCTCACCAGTCGCCCGCCAGGGATCGAACACCGGGGAGCTGTTTTTT. Its translation: CASSPVARQGSNTGELFF.

This clonotype has a count of ten or more. The chain recombines TRBV6-2 or TRBV6-3 with TRBJ1-2; D not resolved. Between the trimmed V and J ends, which lost 0 bases and 0 bases, there was a span of 23 bases. The CDR3 consists of 20 residues. Germline V CDR1 and CDR2: MNHEY, SVGEGT. CDR3 sequence: CASSYSTASHHYPSNYGYTF. The DNA of the CDR3 is TGTGCCAGCAGTTACTCGACGGCGAGCCACCACTATCCCTCTAACTATGGCTACACCTTC.

The chain links TRBV9 to TRBJ2-2; D might be TRBD2 (6 bases). Trimming stripped 4 bases from V and 3 bases from J, with 13 bases between. CDR1 is SGDLS, CDR2 YYNGEE, per germline. The CDR3 loop spans 15 amino acids. The CDR3 reads CASSPWGEDTGELFF. CDR3 nucleotides: TGTGCCAGCAGCCCCTGGGGGGAGGACACCGGGGAGCTGTTTTTT. The full variable domain, rest sourced from reference TRBV9 and TRBJ2-2, is DSGVTQTPKHLITATGQRVTLRCSPRSGDLSVYWYQQSLDQGLQFLIQYYNGEERAKGNILERFSAQQFPDLHSELNLSSLELGDSALYFCASSPWGEDTGELFFGEGSRLTVL.

This chain uses TRBV20-1 with TRBJ1-5, with 8 bases that match TRBD1. The J segment lost 2 bases and the V segment lost 0 bases, leaving 6 bases of the junction unmatched. Germline-derived CDR1 and CDR2 are DFQATT and SNEGSKA (reference sequence). The CDR3 is 16 residues long. CDR3 amino acids: CSARDSGGSRNQPQHF. The DNA of the CDR3 is TGCAGTGCTAGAGATTCAGGGGGCTCTCGCAATCAGCCCCAGCATTTT.

V usage is TRBV20-1 and J usage is TRBJ2-6, with D uncertain. This CDR3 is 13 amino acids long. Trimming removed 6 bases from V and 2 bases from J, with 8 bases in between. Looked up from germline, CDR1 is DFQATT and CDR2 is SNEGSKA (reference sequence). CDR3 amino acids: CSAISPGANVLTF. The CDR3 DNA reads TGCAGTGCCATATCTCCTGGGGCCAACGTCCTGACTTTC.

This rearrangement joins TRBV6-2 or TRBV6-3 to TRBJ2-1; TRBD2 matches at 11 bases. This CDR3 region has 18 residues. Per germline, CDR1 MNHEY and CDR2 SVGEGT. The V segment lost 2 bases and the J segment 8 bases; nucleotides outside the gene matches: 14. DNA for the CDR3: TGTGCCAGCAGTTACCATCTACTAGCGGGGGAGCATAGGGATGAGCAGTTCTTC. As protein: CASSYHLLAGEHRDEQFF.

The sample holds one count of this clonotype. It may be a read error: a sequence one base away is much more abundant. The chain employs TRBV3-1 and TRBJ2-3; 8 bases agree with TRBD1. The CDR3 has 14 amino acids. Germline V CDR1 and CDR2: LGHDT, YNNKEL (reference sequence). The CDR3 sequence is CVSSPTGGLDTQYF. The CDR3 nucleotides are TGTGTCAGCAGCCCTACAGGGGGACTAGATACGCAGTATTTT.

This clonotype came up many times. The rearrangement uses TRBV20-1 and TRBJ1-2; TRBD1 might be the D (6 bases). This CDR3 region has 15 residues. Trimming left V 6 bases short and J 1 base short, with 18 bases between. Germline V lookup: CDR1 DFQATT, CDR2 SNEGSKA (reference sequence). CDR3 coding DNA: TGCAGTGCGCCCGACAGGCGGGAGCTTAACTATGGCTACACCTTC. Protein sequence: CSAPDRRELNYGYTF.

This clonotype was seen at least ten times. V usage is TRBV6-6 and J usage is TRBJ1-6; D uncertain. CDR3 length: 15 amino acids. Trimming left V 4 bases short and J 5 bases short, with 12 bases between. Germline V gene sequence: CDR1 MNHNY, CDR2 SVGAGI (reference sequence). The CDR3 sequence is CASSSPSTNNSPLHF. CDR3 nucleotide sequence: TGTGCCAGCAGTTCCCCGTCAACAAATAATTCACCCCTCCACTTT.

V usage is TRBV9 and J usage is TRBJ1-1, with 8 bases identical to TRBD1. Germline V lookup: CDR1 SGDLS, CDR2 YYNGEE. This CDR3 is built from 18 residues. V lost 6 bases, J lost 0 bases, and 16 bases stayed unmatched. The CDR3 loop is CASTPDDRGQIMNTEAFF. The CDR3 DNA is TGTGCCAGCACCCCAGATGACAGGGGCCAAATCATGAACACTGAAGCTTTCTTT.

The sample holds many counts of this clonotype. The chain uses TRBV10-3 and TRBJ2-3; TRBD2 agrees at 12 bases. Germline V gives CDR1 ENHRY, CDR2 SYGVKD. J lost 3 bases, V lost 5 bases, and 3 bases had no gene match. The CDR3 totals 15 residues. The CDR3 loop is CAISRTSGETDTQYF. Here the CDR3 DNA reads TGTGCCATCAGTAGGACTAGCGGGGAAACAGATACGCAGTATTTT.

This chain connects TRBV10-2 to TRBJ1-2, with a possible D match to TRBD1 (5 bases). V was cut by 0 bases and J by 8 bases, with 10 bases left in between. This CDR3 has 13 amino acids. Germline assignment: CDR1 WSHSY and CDR2 SAAADI. CDR3: CASSESSGKGYTF. For the CDR3, the DNA is TGCGCCAGCAGTGAGTCATCAGGGAAGGGCTACACCTTC.

As to this clonotype: A much larger clonotype is one base distant, so this may be a read error. This chain links TRBV20-1 with TRBJ2-7; D may be TRBD1 or TRBD2 (7 bases each). CDR1 is DFQATT and CDR2 is SNEGSKA in the germline V gene (reference sequence). The CDR3 is 13 amino acids. The DNA of the CDR3 is TGCAGTGCCTCCGGCAGGGGGGACTACGAGCTGTACTTC. Its protein is CSASGRGDYELYF.

This clonotype occurred a few times. The CDR3 sequence is CAISESADTQYF. Written as DNA, the CDR3 is TGTGCCATCAGTGAGTCGGCAGATACGCAGTATTTT. The chain has TRBV10-3 and TRBJ2-3; D remains unclear. The CDR3 runs 12 residues. The V gene lost 0 bases and the J gene lost 4 bases, with 2 bases spanning the gap. Looked up from germline, CDR1 is ENHRY and CDR2 is SYGVKD.

The V call is TRBV20-1, the J call TRBJ1-1; perhaps TRBD1 as D (6 bases). CDR1 and CDR2 (germline): DFQATT, SNEGSKA (reference sequence). The CDR3 is made up of 14 amino acids. V dropped 6 bases and J dropped 0 bases, with 14 bases sitting between them. The CDR3 sequence: CSARQVTMNTEAFF. The DNA of the CDR3 is TGCAGTGCGAGACAGGTGACAATGAACACTGAAGCTTTCTTT.

The genes are TRBV7-9 and TRBJ2-7; TRBD2 matches 8 bases. The CDR3 covers 16 residues. CDR1 is SEHNR and CDR2 is FQNEAQ in the germline V gene (reference sequence). The J segment lost 4 bases and the V segment lost 4 bases, leaving 12 bases of the junction unmatched. For the CDR3, the DNA is TGTGCCAGCAGCTCCCATCGCGGGGGGAGGTCTTACGAGCAGTACTTC. Translating it yields CASSSHRGGRSYEQYF.

This chain uses TRBV5-1 with TRBJ2-5; D is ambiguous. The germline gives CDR1 SGHRS, CDR2 YFSETQ. CDR3 length equals 12 residues. V was pared by 2 bases and J by 10 bases, with 12 bases between. The CDR3 DNA follows: TGCGCCAGCAGCTTTGAGACTCCGAACCAGTACTTC. It is translated as CASSFETPNQYF. The whole variable domain, filled in from reference TRBV5-1 and TRBJ2-5, reads KAGVTQTPRYLIKTRGQQVTLSCSPISGHRSVSWYQQTPGQGLQFLFEYFSETQRNKGNFPGRFSGRQFSNSRSEMNVSTLELGDSALYLCASSFETPNQYFGPGTRLLVL.

This clonotype was seen many times. The V call is TRBV5-1, the J call TRBJ2-3; tentative D call: TRBD2 (5 bases). CDR1 and CDR2 from the germline V gene are SGHRS and YFSETQ. Between the trimmed V and J ends, which lost 3 bases and 5 bases, there was a span of 7 bases. There are 12 residues in the CDR3. CDR3 DNA: TGCGCCAGCAGCTACAGCGGAGATACGCAGTATTTT. Its translation is CASSYSGDTQYF.